This TCR beta chain stems from a study of molecular identifiers for immune sequencing clone quantification (dated by TCRdb to 2016 to 2019). About the investigation overall: For a replicate experiment, RNA from approximately 20,000 or 100,000 naive CD8 T cells was divided into five aliquots, and four of the five aliquots were sequenced. The study was a methods study using CD8 T cells to benchmark molecular-identifier clustering-based TCR repertoire sequencing (MIDCIRS) and TCR RNA copy counting.

What the study reported, not specific to this receptor: When barcode sub-clustering was omitted, TCR diversity was inflated by chimeric consensus sequences, with chimeras reaching as high as 47%. Even against a background of around 950,000 naive CD8 T cells, spiked-in Jurkat TCR RNA amounting to a single cell's worth was reported to be detectable. In CMV-specific effector cells, clones with more than 20 RNA copies accounted for over 99% of molecules, whereas in naive cells such clones accounted for under 1%. Naive libraries contained spiked-in Jurkat TCR RNA (roughly ten copies' worth), which is not part of the donor repertoire. Modeling indicated 2.5 to 3.5 TCR RNA copies recovered per cell, compared with around 10 by digital PCR, which implies a capture efficiency of approximately 30%. Highly expanded clone sizes could be underestimated because identical TCR molecules may share a barcode.

Libraries of naive CD8 T cells were built from anywhere between about 17,000 and 1,000,000 sorted cells, with 10%, 30% or 50% of the purified RNA used. On a BD FACSAria II, naive CD8 T cells were FACS-sorted as CD8+CD4-CCR7+CD45RA+ and collected into RLT Plus buffer. Detection sensitivity was tested by spiking Jurkat RNA equal to over 8 TCR copies' worth into samples containing about 17,000-1,000,000 naive CD8 T cells. Enrichment of CD8 T cells was performed with RosetteSep CD8+ T Cell Enrichment Cocktail and Ficoll-Paque, after which ACK red cell lysis was carried out. The junction shows trimming of 5 bases on V and 0 bases on J, plus 10 bases between the germline ends. The CDR3 contains 14 residues, cysteine and phenylalanine counted. Only the CDR3 DNA stays, 42 bases, in frame from base 1. Sequences SEHNR (CDR1) and FQNEAQ (CDR2) are obtained from the germline V gene (reference sequence). Preparation of the library involved PCR. The sequencer was an Illumina HiSeq 4000. Bulk TCR libraries were made following a previously described method, with the TCR primers given in Table S5. Purification of total RNA was performed with the Qiagen AllPrep DNA/RNA kit. Before analysis, reads from multiple sequencing runs of one library were combined. As for how the authors treated the data: Reads were retained only if their TCR constant sequence matched exactly, and those retained reads were trimmed to 150 nt and grouped according to their 12-nt molecular barcodes. Within each barcode group, reads were sub-clustered at a 15% Levenshtein threshold, and quality-weighted consensus sequences were built per RNA molecule. Non-functional sequences were excluded, and lower-count sequences lying one edit away from another sequence were also excluded. Based on a fit of two negative binomial distributions, barcode sub-clusters having less than 20% of the maximum read count were discarded. TCRdb reran the public reads through fastp at Q25 and MiXCR, keeping productive beta chains. CDR3 protein sequences are deduplicated, and each keeps its most common genes and DNA. In this record, the V and J calls reflect TCRdb's handling and not the investigators' own analysis. The sample table contains about 640,000 distinct CDR3 sequences; only one count was recorded for about 20% of them. Around 0.86% of the sample is in the top ten clones.

This clonotype was detected many times. Its antigen remains unidentified. No base-level quality is on record; no much larger clone is a single base apart. Recombination linked TRBV7-9 to TRBJ1-1; too little of a D gene remains to name it. The receptor was isolated from a human donor in good health. Some libraries in this study had Jurkat cell RNA spiked in. The material sequenced was naive CD8+ T cells from blood, with Jurkat cell RNA spiked in. This specimen's cell subset or site label, per the study, means: FACS-sorted CD8+CD4-CCR7+CD45RA+ naive T cells. This receptor has the CDR3 CASSENGLNTEAFF. The DNA sequence is given as TGTGCCAGCAGCGAGAACGGTCTGAACACTGAAGCTTTCTTT.